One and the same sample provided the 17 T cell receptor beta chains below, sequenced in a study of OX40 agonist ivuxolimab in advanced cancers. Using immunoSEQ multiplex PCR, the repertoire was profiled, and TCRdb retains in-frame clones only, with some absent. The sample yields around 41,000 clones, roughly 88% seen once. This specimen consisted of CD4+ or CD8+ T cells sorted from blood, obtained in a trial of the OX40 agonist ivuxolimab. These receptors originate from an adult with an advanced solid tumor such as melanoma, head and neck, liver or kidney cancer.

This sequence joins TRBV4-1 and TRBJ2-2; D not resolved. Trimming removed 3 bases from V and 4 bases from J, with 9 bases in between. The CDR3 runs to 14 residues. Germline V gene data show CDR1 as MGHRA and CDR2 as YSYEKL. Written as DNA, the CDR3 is TGCGCCAGCAGCCAGGATGACCTCACCGGGGAGCTGTTTTTT. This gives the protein CASSQDDLTGELFF.

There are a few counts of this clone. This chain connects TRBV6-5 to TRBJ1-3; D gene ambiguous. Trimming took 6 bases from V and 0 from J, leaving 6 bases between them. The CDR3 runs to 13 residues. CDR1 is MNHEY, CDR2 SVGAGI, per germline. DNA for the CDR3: TGTGCCAGCAGACGACCCTCTGGAAACACCATATATTTT. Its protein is CASRRPSGNTIYF.

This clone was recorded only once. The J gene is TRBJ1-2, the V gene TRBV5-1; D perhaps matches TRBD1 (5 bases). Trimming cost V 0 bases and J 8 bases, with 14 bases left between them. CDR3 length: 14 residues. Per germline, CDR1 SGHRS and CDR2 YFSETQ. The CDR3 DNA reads TGCGCCAGCAGCTTGGGAACTGGGGGGTACGGCTACACCTTC. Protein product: CASSLGTGGYGYTF.

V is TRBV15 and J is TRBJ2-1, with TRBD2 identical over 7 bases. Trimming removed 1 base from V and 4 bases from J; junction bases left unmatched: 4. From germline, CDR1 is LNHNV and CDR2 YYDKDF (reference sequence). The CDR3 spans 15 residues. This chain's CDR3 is CATSRAGTIYNEQFF. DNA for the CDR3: TGTGCCACCAGCAGAGCCGGGACTATTTACAATGAGCAGTTCTTC.

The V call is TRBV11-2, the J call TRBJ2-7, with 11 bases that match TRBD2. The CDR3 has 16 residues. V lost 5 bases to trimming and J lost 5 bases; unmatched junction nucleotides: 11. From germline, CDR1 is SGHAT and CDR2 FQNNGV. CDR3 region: CASSESLAGDRNEQYF. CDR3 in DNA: TGTGCCAGCAGCGAATCACTAGCGGGAGACAGGAACGAGCAGTACTTC.

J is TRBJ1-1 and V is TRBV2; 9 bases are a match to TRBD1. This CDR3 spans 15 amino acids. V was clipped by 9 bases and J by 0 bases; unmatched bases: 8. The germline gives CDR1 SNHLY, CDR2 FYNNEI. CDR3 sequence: CASGRQGGVNTEAFF. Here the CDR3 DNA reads TGTGCCAGTGGAAGACAGGGGGGAGTGAACACTGAAGCTTTCTTT.

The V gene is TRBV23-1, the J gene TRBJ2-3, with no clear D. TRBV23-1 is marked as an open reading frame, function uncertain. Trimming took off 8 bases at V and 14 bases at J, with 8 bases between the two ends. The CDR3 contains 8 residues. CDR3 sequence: CASPPRYF. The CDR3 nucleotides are TGCGCCAGCCCTCCACGGTATTTT.

The CDR3: CASSELAGSTDTQYF. As DNA, the CDR3 is TGTGCCAGCAGTGAATTAGCGGGATCCACAGATACGCAGTATTTT. The V call is TRBV6-4, the J call TRBJ2-3; 8 bases match TRBD2. The CDR3 has 15 residues. Germline CDR1 is MRHNA and CDR2 is SNTAGT. Trimming cost V 3 bases and J 2 bases; bases outside gene matches: 4.

CDR3 residues: CASSGFQGAGEQYF. CDR3 nucleotides: TGTGCCAGCAGCGGGTTCCAGGGGGCGGGCGAGCAGTACTTC. The chain employs TRBV9 and TRBJ2-7; TRBD1 agrees at 8 bases. The germline V gene has CDR1 SGDLS and CDR2 YYNGEE. The CDR3 is 14 residues long. J gave up 6 bases and V 3 bases, and 8 bases lay outside the gene matches.

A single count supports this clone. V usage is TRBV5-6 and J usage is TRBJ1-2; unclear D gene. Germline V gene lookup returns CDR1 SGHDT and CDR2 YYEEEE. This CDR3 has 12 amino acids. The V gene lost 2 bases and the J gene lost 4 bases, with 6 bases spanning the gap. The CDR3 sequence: CASSLWGYGYTF. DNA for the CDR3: TGTGCCAGCAGCTTATGGGGCTATGGCTACACCTTC.

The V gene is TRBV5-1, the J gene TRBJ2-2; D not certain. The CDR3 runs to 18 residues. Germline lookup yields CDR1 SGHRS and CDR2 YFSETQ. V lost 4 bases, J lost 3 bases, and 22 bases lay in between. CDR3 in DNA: TGCGCCAGCAGCAGCAACTACGTGCGGAGTTCCTACACCGGGGAGCTGTTTTTT. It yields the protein CASSSNYVRSSYTGELFF. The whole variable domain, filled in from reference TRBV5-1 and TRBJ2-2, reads KAGVTQTPRYLIKTRGQQVTLSCSPISGHRSVSWYQQTPGQGLQFLFEYFSETQRNKGNFPGRFSGRQFSNSRSEMNVSTLELGDSALYLCASSSNYVRSSYTGELFFGEGSRLTVL.

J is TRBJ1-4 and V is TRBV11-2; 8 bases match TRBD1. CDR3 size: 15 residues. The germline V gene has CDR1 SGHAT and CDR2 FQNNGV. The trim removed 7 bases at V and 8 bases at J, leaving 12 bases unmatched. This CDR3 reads CASKIGQGLEEKLFF. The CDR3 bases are TGTGCCAGCAAAATTGGACAGGGCTTAGAGGAAAAACTGTTTTTT.

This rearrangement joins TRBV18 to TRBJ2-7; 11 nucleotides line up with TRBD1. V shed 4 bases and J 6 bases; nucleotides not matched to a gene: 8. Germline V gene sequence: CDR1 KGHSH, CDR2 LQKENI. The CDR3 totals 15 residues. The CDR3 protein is CASSQLGTGGPEQYF. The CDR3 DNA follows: TGTGCCAGCTCACAATTGGGGACAGGGGGTCCCGAGCAGTACTTC.

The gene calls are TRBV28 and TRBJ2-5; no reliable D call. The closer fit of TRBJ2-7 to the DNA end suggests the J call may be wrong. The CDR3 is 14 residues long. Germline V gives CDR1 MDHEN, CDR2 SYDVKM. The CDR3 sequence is CASTDPGPPYEQYF. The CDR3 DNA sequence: TGTGCCAGCACTGACCCGGGCCCTCCCTACGAGCAGTACTTC.

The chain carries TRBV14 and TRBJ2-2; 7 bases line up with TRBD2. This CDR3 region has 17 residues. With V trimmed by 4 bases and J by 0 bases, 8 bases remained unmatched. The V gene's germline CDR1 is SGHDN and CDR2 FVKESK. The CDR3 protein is CASSLLWGGANTGELFF. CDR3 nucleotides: TGTGCCAGCAGCCTCCTATGGGGGGGTGCGAACACCGGGGAGCTGTTTTTT.

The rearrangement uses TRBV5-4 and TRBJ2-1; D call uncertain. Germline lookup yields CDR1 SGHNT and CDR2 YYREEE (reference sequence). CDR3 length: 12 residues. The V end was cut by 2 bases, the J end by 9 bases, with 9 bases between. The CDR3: CASSFWPGEQFF. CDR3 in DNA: TGTGCCAGCAGCTTCTGGCCTGGTGAGCAGTTCTTC.

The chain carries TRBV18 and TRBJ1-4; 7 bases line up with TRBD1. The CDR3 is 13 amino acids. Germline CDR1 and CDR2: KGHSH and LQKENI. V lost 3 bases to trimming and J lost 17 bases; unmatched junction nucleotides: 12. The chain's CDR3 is CASSPGGLQGTFF. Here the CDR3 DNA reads TGTGCCAGCTCACCGGGGGGCCTACAGGGGACATTTTTT.